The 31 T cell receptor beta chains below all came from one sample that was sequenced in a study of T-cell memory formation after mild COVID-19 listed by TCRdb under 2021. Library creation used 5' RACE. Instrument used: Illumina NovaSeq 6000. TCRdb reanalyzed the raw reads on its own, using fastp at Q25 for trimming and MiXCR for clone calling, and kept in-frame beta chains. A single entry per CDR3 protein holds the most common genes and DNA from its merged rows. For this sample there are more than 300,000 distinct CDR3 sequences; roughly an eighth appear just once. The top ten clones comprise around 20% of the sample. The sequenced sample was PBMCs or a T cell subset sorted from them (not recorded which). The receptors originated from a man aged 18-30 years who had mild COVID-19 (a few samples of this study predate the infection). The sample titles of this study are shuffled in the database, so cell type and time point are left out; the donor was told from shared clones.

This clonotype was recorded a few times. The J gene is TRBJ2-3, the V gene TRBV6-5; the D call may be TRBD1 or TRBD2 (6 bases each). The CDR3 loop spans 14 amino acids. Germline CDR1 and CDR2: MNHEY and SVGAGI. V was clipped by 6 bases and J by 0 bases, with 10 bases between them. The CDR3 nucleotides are TGTGCCAGCAGAAGGGGGACTAGCACAGATACGCAGTATTTT. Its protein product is CASRRGTSTDTQYF.

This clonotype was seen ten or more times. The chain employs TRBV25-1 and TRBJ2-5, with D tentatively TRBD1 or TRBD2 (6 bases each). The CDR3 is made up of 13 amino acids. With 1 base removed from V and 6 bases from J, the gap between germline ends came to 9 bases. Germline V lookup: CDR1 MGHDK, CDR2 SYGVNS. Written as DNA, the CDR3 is TGTGCCAGCAGTGAATGGGGGGCGCAGACCCAGTACTTC. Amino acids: CASSEWGAQTQYF.

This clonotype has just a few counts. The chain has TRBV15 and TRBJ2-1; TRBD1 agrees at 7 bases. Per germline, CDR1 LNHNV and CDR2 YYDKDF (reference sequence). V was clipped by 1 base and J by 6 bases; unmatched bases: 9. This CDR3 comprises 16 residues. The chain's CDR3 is CATSRVRPGGFNEQFF. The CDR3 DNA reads TGTGCCACCAGCAGAGTTAGGCCAGGGGGATTCAATGAGCAGTTCTTC.

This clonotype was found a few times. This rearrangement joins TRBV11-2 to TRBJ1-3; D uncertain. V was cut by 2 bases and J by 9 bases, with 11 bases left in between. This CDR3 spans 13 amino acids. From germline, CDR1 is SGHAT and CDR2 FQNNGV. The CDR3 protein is CASSLYEGSTIYF. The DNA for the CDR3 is TGTGCCAGCAGCTTATATGAGGGCTCCACCATATATTTT.

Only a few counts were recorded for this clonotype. CDR3 protein: CASSLEAGNTGELFF. For the CDR3, the DNA is TGCGCCAGCAGCTTGGAGGCTGGGAACACCGGGGAGCTGTTTTTT. This chain links TRBV5-1 with TRBJ2-2; the D is unclear. The CDR3 consists of 15 residues. In germline, CDR1 is SGHRS, CDR2 YFSETQ. Between the trimmed V and J ends, which lost 0 bases and 1 base, there was a span of 7 bases.

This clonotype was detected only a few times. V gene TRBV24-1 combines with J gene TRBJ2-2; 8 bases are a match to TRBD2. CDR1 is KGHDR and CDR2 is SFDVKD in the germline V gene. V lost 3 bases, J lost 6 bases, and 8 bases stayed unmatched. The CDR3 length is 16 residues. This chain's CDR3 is CATSDAGGGESGELFF. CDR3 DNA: TGTGCCACCAGTGATGCCGGGGGGGGAGAATCCGGGGAGCTGTTTTTT.

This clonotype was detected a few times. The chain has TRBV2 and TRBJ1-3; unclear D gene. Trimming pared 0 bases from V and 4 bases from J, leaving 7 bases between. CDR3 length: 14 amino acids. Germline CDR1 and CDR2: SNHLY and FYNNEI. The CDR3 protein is CASSEARQGNTIYF. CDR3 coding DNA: TGTGCCAGCAGTGAAGCGCGGCAGGGAAACACCATATATTTT. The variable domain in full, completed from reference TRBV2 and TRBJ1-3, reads EPEVTQTPSHQVTQMGQEVILRCVPISNHLYFYWYRQILGQKVEFLVSFYNNEISEKSEIFDDQFSVERPDGSNFTLKIRSTKLEDSAMYFCASSEARQGNTIYFGEGSWLTVV.

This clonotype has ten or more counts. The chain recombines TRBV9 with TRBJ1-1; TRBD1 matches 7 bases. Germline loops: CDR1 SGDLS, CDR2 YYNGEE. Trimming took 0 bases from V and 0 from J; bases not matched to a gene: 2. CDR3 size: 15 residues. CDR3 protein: CASSVGDRLNTEAFF. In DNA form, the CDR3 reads TGTGCCAGCAGCGTAGGGGACAGATTGAACACTGAAGCTTTCTTT.

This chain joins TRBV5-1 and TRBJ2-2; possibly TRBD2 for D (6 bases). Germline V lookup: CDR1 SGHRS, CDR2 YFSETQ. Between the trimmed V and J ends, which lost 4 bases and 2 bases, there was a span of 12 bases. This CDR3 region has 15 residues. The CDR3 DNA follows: TGCGCCAGCAGCATGACTAGGTTTAACACCGGGGAGCTGTTTTTT. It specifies CASSMTRFNTGELFF. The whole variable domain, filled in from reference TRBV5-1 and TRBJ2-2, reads KAGVTQTPRYLIKTRGQQVTLSCSPISGHRSVSWYQQTPGQGLQFLFEYFSETQRNKGNFPGRFSGRQFSNSRSEMNVSTLELGDSALYLCASSMTRFNTGELFFGEGSRLTVL.

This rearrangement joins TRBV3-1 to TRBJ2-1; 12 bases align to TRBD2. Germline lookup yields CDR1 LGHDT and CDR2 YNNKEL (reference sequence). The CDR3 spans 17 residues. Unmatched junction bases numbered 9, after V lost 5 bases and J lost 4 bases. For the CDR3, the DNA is TGTGCCAGCAGCGTTTACGAGACTAGCGGGGGATACAATGAGCAGTTCTTC. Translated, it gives CASSVYETSGGYNEQFF.

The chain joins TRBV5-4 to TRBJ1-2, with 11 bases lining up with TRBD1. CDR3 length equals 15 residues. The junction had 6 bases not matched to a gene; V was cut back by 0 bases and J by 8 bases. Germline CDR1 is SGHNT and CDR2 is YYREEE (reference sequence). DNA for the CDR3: TGTGCCAGCAGCTTGGCTGGACAGGGGGCGAGGGGCTACACCTTC. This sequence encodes CASSLAGQGARGYTF.

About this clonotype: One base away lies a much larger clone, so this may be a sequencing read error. CDR3 in amino acids: CASGSRDTEETQYF. The CDR3 nucleotides read TGCGCCAGCGGCTCTAGGGACACCGAGGAGACCCAGTACTTC. The V and J genes are TRBV5-1 and TRBJ2-5; tentative D call: TRBD1 (6 bases). The V gene's germline CDR1 is SGHRS and CDR2 YFSETQ. The CDR3 has 14 residues. Deletions cut 7 bases from V and 5 bases from J, with 18 bases between.

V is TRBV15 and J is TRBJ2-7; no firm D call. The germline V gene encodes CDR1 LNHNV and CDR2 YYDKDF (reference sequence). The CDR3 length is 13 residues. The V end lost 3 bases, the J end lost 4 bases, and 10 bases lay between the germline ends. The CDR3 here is CATSSTLGYEQYF. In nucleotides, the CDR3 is TGTGCCACCAGCAGCACGTTAGGATACGAGCAGTACTTC.

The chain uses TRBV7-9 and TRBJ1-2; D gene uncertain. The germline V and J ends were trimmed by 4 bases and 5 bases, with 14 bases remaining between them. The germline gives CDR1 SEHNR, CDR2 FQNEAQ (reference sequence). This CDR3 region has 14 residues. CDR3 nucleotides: TGTGCCAGCAGCTCGGCGTGGGGAGGGTATGGCTACACCTTC. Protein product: CASSSAWGGYGYTF.

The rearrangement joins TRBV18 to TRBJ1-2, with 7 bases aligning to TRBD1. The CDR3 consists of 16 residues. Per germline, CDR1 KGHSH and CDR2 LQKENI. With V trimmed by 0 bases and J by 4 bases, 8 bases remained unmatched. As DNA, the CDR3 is TGTGCCAGCTCACCACCAGGACAGGAGCTCGGCTATGGCTACACCTTC. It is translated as CASSPPGQELGYGYTF.

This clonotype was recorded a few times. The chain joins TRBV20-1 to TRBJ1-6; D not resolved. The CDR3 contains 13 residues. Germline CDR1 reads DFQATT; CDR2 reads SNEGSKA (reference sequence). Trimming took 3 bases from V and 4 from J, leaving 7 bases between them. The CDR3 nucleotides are TGCAGTGCTAGCGGCCAGTATAATTCACCCCTCCACTTT. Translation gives CSASGQYNSPLHF.

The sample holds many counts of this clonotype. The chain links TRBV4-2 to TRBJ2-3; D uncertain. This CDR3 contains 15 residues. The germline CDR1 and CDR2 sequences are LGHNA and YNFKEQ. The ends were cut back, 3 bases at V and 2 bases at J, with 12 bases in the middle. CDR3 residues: CASSQGHPATDTQYF. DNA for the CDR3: TGTGCCAGCAGCCAGGGTCACCCTGCCACAGATACGCAGTATTTT.

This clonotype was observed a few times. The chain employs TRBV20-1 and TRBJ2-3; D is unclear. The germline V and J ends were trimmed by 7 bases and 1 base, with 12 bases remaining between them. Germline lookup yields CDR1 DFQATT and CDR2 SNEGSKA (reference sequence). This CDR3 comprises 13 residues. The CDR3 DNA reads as TGCAGTGACTCCCGGAGAGGCACAGATACGCAGTATTTT. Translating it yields CSDSRRGTDTQYF.

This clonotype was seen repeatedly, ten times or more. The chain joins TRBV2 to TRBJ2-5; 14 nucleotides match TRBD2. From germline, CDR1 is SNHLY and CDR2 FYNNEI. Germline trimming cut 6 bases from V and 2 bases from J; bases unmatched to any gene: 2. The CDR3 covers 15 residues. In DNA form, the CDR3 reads TGTGCCAGCAGGCGGACTAGCGGGGGGCAAGAGACCCAGTACTTC. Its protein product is CASRRTSGGQETQYF.

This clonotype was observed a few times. The CDR3 loop reads CASSKGHYGNTIYF. The DNA for the CDR3 is TGTGCCAGCAGCAAGGGACATTACGGAAACACCATATATTTT. The chain couples TRBV21-1 to TRBJ1-3; TRBD1, the table's D call, lacks a check against the DNA. TRBV21-1 represents a pseudogene. The CDR3 extends over 14 amino acids.

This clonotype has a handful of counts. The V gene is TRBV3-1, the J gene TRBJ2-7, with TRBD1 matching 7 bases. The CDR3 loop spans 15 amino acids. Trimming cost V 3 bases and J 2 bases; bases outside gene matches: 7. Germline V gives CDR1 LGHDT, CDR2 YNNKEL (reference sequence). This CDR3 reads CASSQYRGATYEQYF. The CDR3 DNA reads TGTGCCAGCAGCCAGTACAGGGGAGCAACCTACGAGCAGTACTTC.

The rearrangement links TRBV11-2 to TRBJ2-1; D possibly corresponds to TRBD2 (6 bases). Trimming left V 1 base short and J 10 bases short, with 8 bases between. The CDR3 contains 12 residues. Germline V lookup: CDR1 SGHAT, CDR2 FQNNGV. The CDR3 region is CASSLAGEEQFF. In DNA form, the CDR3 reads TGTGCCAGCAGCTTAGCGGGGGAGGAGCAGTTCTTC.

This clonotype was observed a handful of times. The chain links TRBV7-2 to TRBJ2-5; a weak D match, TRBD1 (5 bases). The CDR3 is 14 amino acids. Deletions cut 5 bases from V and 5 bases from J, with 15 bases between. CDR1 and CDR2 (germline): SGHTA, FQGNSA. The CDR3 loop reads CASSLGLSPETQYF. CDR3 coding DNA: TGTGCCAGCAGCCTGGGGCTTTCCCCCGAGACCCAGTACTTC.

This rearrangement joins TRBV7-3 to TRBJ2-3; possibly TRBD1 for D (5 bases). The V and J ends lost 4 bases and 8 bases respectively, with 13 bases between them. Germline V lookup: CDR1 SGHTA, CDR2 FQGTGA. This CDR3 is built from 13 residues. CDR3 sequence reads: CASSSGPVGTQYF. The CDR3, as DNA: TGTGCCAGCAGCTCAGGGCCCGTTGGTACGCAGTATTTT.

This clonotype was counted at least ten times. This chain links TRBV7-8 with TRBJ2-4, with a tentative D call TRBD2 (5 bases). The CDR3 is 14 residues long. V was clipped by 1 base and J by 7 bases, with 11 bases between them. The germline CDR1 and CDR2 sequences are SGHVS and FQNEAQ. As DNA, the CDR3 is TGTGCCAGCAGCTTAGGTCGGACTTCTAACATTCAGTACTTC. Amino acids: CASSLGRTSNIQYF. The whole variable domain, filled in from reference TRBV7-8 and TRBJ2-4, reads GAGVSQSPRYKVAKRGQDVALRCDPISGHVSLFWYQQALGQGPEFLTYFQNEAQLDKSGLPSDRFFAERPEGSVSTLKIQRTQQEDSAVYLCASSLGRTSNIQYFGAGTRLSVL.

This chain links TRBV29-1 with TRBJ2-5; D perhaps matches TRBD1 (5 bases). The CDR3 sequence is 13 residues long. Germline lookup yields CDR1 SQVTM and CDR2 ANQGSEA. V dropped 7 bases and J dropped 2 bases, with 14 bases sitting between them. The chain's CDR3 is CSAPTERQETQYF. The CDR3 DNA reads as TGCAGCGCTCCGACAGAACGTCAAGAGACCCAGTACTTC. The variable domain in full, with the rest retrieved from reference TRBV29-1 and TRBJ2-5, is SAVISQKPSRDICQRGTSLTIQCQVDSQVTMMFWYRQQPGQSLTLIATANQGSEATYESGFVIDKFPISRPNLTFSTLTVSNMSPEDSSIYLCSAPTERQETQYFGPGTRLLVL.

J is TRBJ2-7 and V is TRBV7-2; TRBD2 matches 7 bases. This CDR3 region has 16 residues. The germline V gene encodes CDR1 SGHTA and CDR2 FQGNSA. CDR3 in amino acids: CASSLDSGFSSGSLTV. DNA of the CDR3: TGTGCCAGCAGCTTAGATAGTGGATTCTCTAGCGGCTCTCTCACAGTC.

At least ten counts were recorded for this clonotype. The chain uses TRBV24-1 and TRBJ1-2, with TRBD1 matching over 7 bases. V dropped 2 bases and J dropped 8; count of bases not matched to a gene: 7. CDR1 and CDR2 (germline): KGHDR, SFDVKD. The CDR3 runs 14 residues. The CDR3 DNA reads TGTGCCACCAGTGATTGGGGACAGAGCGGGGGCTACACCTTC. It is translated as CATSDWGQSGGYTF.

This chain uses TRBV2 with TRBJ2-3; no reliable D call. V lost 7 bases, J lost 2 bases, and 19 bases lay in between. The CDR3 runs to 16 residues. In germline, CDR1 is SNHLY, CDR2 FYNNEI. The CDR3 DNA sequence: TGTGCCAGCACCCTCGGGCTACCCACAGTCACAGATACGCAGTATTTT. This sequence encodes CASTLGLPTVTDTQYF.

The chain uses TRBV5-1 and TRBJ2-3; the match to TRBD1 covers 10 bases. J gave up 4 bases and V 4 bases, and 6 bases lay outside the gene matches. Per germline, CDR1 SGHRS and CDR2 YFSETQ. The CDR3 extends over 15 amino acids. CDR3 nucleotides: TGCGCCAGCAGCACGGGACAGGGGTTTGCAGATACGCAGTATTTT. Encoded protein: CASSTGQGFADTQYF.

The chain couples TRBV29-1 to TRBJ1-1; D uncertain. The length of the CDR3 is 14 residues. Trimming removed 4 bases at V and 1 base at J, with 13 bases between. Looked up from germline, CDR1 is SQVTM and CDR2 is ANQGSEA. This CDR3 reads CSVVGGMRNTEAFF. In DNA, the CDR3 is TGCAGCGTTGTGGGCGGGATGCGGAACACTGAAGCTTTCTTT.